The 32 T cell receptor beta chains below all came from one sample that was sequenced in a study of vaccination effects on CD4 cells after COVID-19. Antigen-specific CD4+ T cells expanded by the ViraFEST assay with viral peptide pools were then sequenced. Investigators separated out CD4+ T cells once around nine days of culture had passed. Infection dated between March and December 2020, before the Alpha, Beta and Delta variants reached the United States. No antigen is known for these receptors. Sequencing was performed with immunoSEQ multiplex PCR; in TCRdb, only in-frame clones are kept and a portion is missing. The repertoire consists of roughly 45,000 clones, with about 68% occurring once and the leading ten covering under 30%. Source: CD4+ T cells from PBMCs cultured with a peptide pool, taken before COVID-19 vaccination. The receptors stem from a human donor who had a prior SARS-CoV-2 infection.

CDR3 in DNA: TGCAGCGTTGAAGACAGGACCTCTTATGGCTACACCTTC. This gives the protein CSVEDRTSYGYTF. The chain recombines TRBV29-1 with TRBJ1-2; D is undetermined. The CDR3 loop spans 13 amino acids. Germline lookup yields CDR1 SQVTM and CDR2 ANQGSEA. The ends were cut back, 0 bases at V and 5 bases at J, with 10 bases in the middle.

This clone was recorded a few times. The rearrangement uses TRBV1 and TRBJ1-4. TRBV1 is termed a pseudogene. The CDR3 is 15 residues long. The CDR3 reads CTSSQGRNLNEKLFF. For the CDR3, the DNA is TGCACCAGCAGCCAAGGACGGAACTTAAATGAAAAACTGTTTTTT.

The gene calls are TRBV9 and TRBJ2-2; 8 nucleotides line up with TRBD2. The CDR3 has 16 amino acids. Trimming removed 4 bases from V and 4 bases from J; junction bases left unmatched: 9. Germline lookup yields CDR1 SGDLS and CDR2 YYNGEE. CDR3 sequence reads: CASSIDAGTSTGELFF. Here the CDR3 DNA reads TGTGCCAGCAGCATCGACGCAGGGACTAGCACCGGGGAGCTGTTTTTT.

This clone occurred once. The chain employs TRBV6-2 or TRBV6-3 and TRBJ2-7; a weak D match, TRBD1 (6 bases). This CDR3 has 12 residues. With 2 bases removed from V and 10 bases from J, the gap between germline ends came to 12 bases. Germline CDR1 and CDR2: MNHEY and SVGEGT. This chain's CDR3 is CASSYQGLDQYF. The CDR3 DNA sequence: TGTGCCAGCAGTTACCAGGGGTTAGATCAGTACTTC.

Only one count was recorded for this clone. The V gene is TRBV3-1 (or the pseudogene TRBV3-2), the J gene TRBJ1-2; weak D call: TRBD1 (6 bases). V was shortened by 2 bases and J by 8 bases, with 21 bases between the two germline ends. The CDR3 covers 16 residues. CDR1 is LGHDT, CDR2 YNNKEL, per germline (reference sequence). The CDR3 is CASSQPQGTGGEGYTF. In DNA form, the CDR3 reads TGTGCCAGCAGCCAACCACAGGGAACTGGGGGAGAGGGCTACACCTTC.

The CDR3 loop is CASSSNIGNTIYF. DNA for the CDR3: TGTGCCAGCAGCTCAAACATTGGAAACACCATATATTTT. J is TRBJ1-3 and V is TRBV3-1 (or the pseudogene TRBV3-2); no firm D call. Germline V CDR1 and CDR2: LGHDT, YNNKEL (reference sequence). The CDR3 is made up of 13 amino acids. Deletions cut 5 bases from V and 3 bases from J, with 8 bases between.

This chain uses TRBV10-3 with TRBJ1-2, with 7 bases fitting TRBD1. V lost 5 bases, J lost 3 bases, and 18 bases stayed unmatched. Germline V gene sequence: CDR1 ENHRY, CDR2 SYGVKD. The CDR3 runs 18 residues. Written as DNA, the CDR3 is TGTGCCATCAGTAATAAACTGGGACAGCCCAATCGGGACTATGGCTACACCTTC. It yields the protein CAISNKLGQPNRDYGYTF.

The CDR3 sequence is CASSFSGSPAYNEQFF. The CDR3 DNA reads as TGTGCCAGCAGCTTTAGCGGGAGTCCAGCCTACAATGAGCAGTTCTTC. This chain uses TRBV11-3 with TRBJ2-1; 9 bases match TRBD2. There are 16 residues in the CDR3. V was clipped by 3 bases and J by 2 bases; unmatched bases: 5. Germline assignment: CDR1 SGHNT and CDR2 YENEEA.

The rearrangement uses TRBV28 and TRBJ2-7, with 9 bases matching TRBD1. This CDR3 spans 16 amino acids. J lost 5 bases, V lost 6 bases, and 14 bases had no gene match. CDR1 and CDR2 (germline): MDHEN, SYDVKM. This CDR3 is CASSLFQPDRGNEQYF. The CDR3 nucleotides are TGTGCCAGCAGCCTATTTCAGCCGGACAGGGGTAACGAGCAGTACTTC. Full variable domain (remainder filled in from reference TRBV28 and TRBJ2-7): DVKVTQSSRYLVKRTGEKVFLECVQDMDHENMFWYRQDPGLGLRLIYFSYDVKMKEKGDIPEGYSVSREKKERFSLILESASTNQTSMYLCASSLFQPDRGNEQYFGPGTRLTVT.

As regards this clone: The identical CDR3 is also encoded by other nucleotide sequences in the sample. This chain joins TRBV11-3 and TRBJ2-1; 9 bases map to TRBD1. The V gene end was trimmed by 4 bases and the J gene end by 2 bases; junction bases not matched to a gene: 3. This CDR3 is 15 amino acids long. Germline CDR1 SGHNT, CDR2 YENEEA. For the CDR3, the DNA is TGTGCCAGCAGCTCTGGACAGGGGACCTACAATGAGCAGTTCTTC. This codes for CASSSGQGTYNEQFF.

This rearrangement joins TRBV30 to TRBJ2-1; D could derive from TRBD1 or TRBD2 (6 bases each). The V gene lost 5 bases and the J gene lost 9 bases, with 20 bases spanning the gap. The CDR3 runs to 14 residues. Germline V gene data show CDR1 as GTSNPN and CDR2 as SVGIG (reference sequence). This CDR3 reads CAWVEPWPGAEQFF. The CDR3 coding sequence is TGTGCCTGGGTGGAGCCTTGGCCGGGGGCTGAGCAGTTCTTC.

The V call is TRBV9, the J call TRBJ1-1, with TRBD1 matching over 7 bases. There are 15 residues in the CDR3. The V and J ends lost 0 bases and 4 bases, in that order; junction bases with no gene match: 6. The V gene's germline CDR1 is SGDLS and CDR2 YYNGEE. As DNA, the CDR3 is TGTGCCAGCAGCGTAGGAGGGACAGACCCCACTGAAGCTTTCTTT. Its translation: CASSVGGTDPTEAFF. Using reference TRBV9 and TRBJ1-1 for the parts outside the CDR3, the full variable domain is DSGVTQTPKHLITATGQRVTLRCSPRSGDLSVYWYQQSLDQGLQFLIQYYNGEERAKGNILERFSAQQFPDLHSELNLSSLELGDSALYFCASSVGGTDPTEAFFGQGTRLTVV.

The V and J genes are TRBV2 and TRBJ1-2; D gene unclear. This CDR3 has 16 amino acids. Germline-derived CDR1 and CDR2 are SNHLY and FYNNEI. V lost 7 bases and J lost 0, with 18 bases in between. CDR3 in amino acids: CASNSFLRNANYGYTF. DNA of the CDR3: TGTGCCAGCAATTCCTTTCTTAGGAATGCTAACTATGGCTACACCTTC.

This rearrangement joins TRBV11-3 to TRBJ2-1, with 11 bases aligning to TRBD2. Germline values: CDR1 SGHNT, CDR2 YENEEA. The CDR3 sequence is 14 residues long. Trimming removed 5 bases from V and 7 bases from J; junction bases left unmatched: 4. The CDR3 loop is CASSPRTSGNEQFF. CDR3 coding DNA: TGTGCCAGCAGCCCAAGGACTAGCGGGAATGAGCAGTTCTTC. Full variable domain (outside the CDR3, taken from reference TRBV11-3 and TRBJ2-1): EAGVVQSPRYKIIEKKQPVAFWCNPISGHNTLYWYLQNLGQGPELLIRYENEEAVDDSQLPKDRFSAERLKGVDSTLKIQPAELGDSAVYLCASSPRTSGNEQFFGPGTRLTVL.

The rearrangement links TRBV6-5 to TRBJ1-2, with D possibly matching TRBD1 (6 bases). The CDR3 runs to 12 residues. The V gene's germline CDR1 is MNHEY and CDR2 SVGAGI. Deletions cut 8 bases from V and 3 bases from J, with 10 bases between. The CDR3 spells CASRDNYYGYTF. DNA for the CDR3: TGTGCCAGCCGGGACAACTACTATGGCTACACCTTC.

This clone was counted only a few times. The V gene is TRBV3-1 (or the pseudogene TRBV3-2), the J gene TRBJ1-4; D ambiguous. Deletions cut 4 bases from V and 0 bases from J, with 9 bases between. Germline V gene lookup returns CDR1 LGHDT and CDR2 YNNKEL (reference sequence). The CDR3 length is 15 residues. In nucleotides, the CDR3 is TGTGCCAGCAGCCCGGTGGGTACAACTAATGAAAAACTGTTTTTT. Translating it yields CASSPVGTTNEKLFF.

The chain has TRBV10-3 and TRBJ2-6, with 8 bases identical to TRBD1. The CDR3 sequence is 15 residues long. The junction had 7 bases not matched to a gene; V was cut back by 8 bases and J by 4 bases. Germline loops: CDR1 ENHRY, CDR2 SYGVKD. As DNA, the CDR3 is TGTGCCATCGGTCAGGGGGCCTCCGGGGCCAACGTCCTGACTTTC. Encoded protein: CAIGQGASGANVLTF.

The V gene is TRBV6-2 or TRBV6-3, the J gene TRBJ2-5; D gene unclear. V lost 2 bases and J 5 bases, leaving 18 bases between the germline ends. There are 16 residues in the CDR3. Germline CDR1 MNHEY, CDR2 SVGEGT. DNA for the CDR3: TGTGCCAGCAGTTACGGGAAAACTTCCCGAGCGGAGACCCAGTACTTC. Translation: CASSYGKTSRAETQYF.

This clone was observed a single time. This chain joins TRBV29-1 and TRBJ2-1; D uncertain. This CDR3 spans 11 amino acids. Germline CDR1 is SQVTM and CDR2 is ANQGSEA. Trimming took off 5 bases at V and 3 bases at J, with 5 bases between the two ends. The CDR3 region is CSVRLYNEQFF. The CDR3 coding sequence is TGCAGCGTTCGGCTCTACAATGAGCAGTTCTTC.

The chain has TRBV11-1 and TRBJ2-5, with D unresolved. V lost 1 base and J lost 4, with 10 bases in between. CDR3 length: 14 amino acids. Germline CDR1 reads SGHAT; CDR2 reads FQDESV (reference sequence). CDR3 loop: CASSLGSVGETQYF. The CDR3 region has the DNA TGTGCCAGCAGCTTAGGATCCGTCGGAGAGACCCAGTACTTC.

The J gene is TRBJ2-5, the V gene TRBV2, with a possible D match to TRBD2 (6 bases). Trimming took 5 bases from V and 5 from J, leaving 15 bases between them. The CDR3 has 14 residues. Germline CDR1 and CDR2: SNHLY and FYNNEI. The CDR3 loop is CASSRNRDLETQYF. The CDR3 nucleotides read TGTGCCAGCAGTAGAAACCGGGACTTGGAGACCCAGTACTTC. Variable domain in full (rest from reference TRBV2 and TRBJ2-5): EPEVTQTPSHQVTQMGQEVILRCVPISNHLYFYWYRQILGQKVEFLVSFYNNEISEKSEIFDDQFSVERPDGSNFTLKIRSTKLEDSAMYFCASSRNRDLETQYFGPGTRLLVL.

V and J are TRBV7-2 and TRBJ2-2; the D is unclear. The CDR3 is made up of 15 amino acids. Trimming left V 5 bases short and J 2 bases short, with 12 bases between. Germline CDR1 SGHTA, CDR2 FQGNSA. CDR3 nucleotides: TGTGCCAGCAGCCACCGGACCACAAACACCGGGGAGCTGTTTTTT. Protein sequence: CASSHRTTNTGELFF.

In this sample, this clone turned up a few times. This chain uses TRBV15 with TRBJ1-3; 8 bases agree with TRBD1. The germline V gene has CDR1 LNHNV and CDR2 YYDKDF (reference sequence). The CDR3 loop spans 17 amino acids. Losses at the gene ends were 0 bases for V and 2 bases for J; bases not matched to a gene: 6. CDR3 bases: TGTGCCACCAGCAGAGAACCGACAGGGGTACCTGGAAACACCATATATTTT. It is translated as CATSREPTGVPGNTIYF.

This clone was counted only a few times. The chain joins TRBV5-1 to TRBJ1-2; 9 nucleotides agree with TRBD1. Germline values: CDR1 SGHRS, CDR2 YFSETQ. The trim removed 3 bases at V and 4 bases at J, leaving 4 bases unmatched. The CDR3 extends over 14 amino acids. CDR3 DNA sequence: TGCGCCAGCAGCTCCACAGGGGGCGCCTATGGCTACACCTTC. Its translation is CASSSTGGAYGYTF.

This clone was counted a few times. The genes are TRBV2 and TRBJ1-4, with a tentative D call TRBD1 (5 bases). Germline CDR1 reads SNHLY; CDR2 reads FYNNEI. Trimming took off 5 bases at V and 3 bases at J, with 10 bases between the two ends. The CDR3 spans 14 residues. The CDR3 loop is CASSTTVSNEKLFF. In DNA form, the CDR3 reads TGTGCCAGCAGTACGACAGTCTCTAATGAAAAACTGTTTTTT. Supplemented by reference TRBV2 and TRBJ1-4, the full variable domain reads EPEVTQTPSHQVTQMGQEVILRCVPISNHLYFYWYRQILGQKVEFLVSFYNNEISEKSEIFDDQFSVERPDGSNFTLKIRSTKLEDSAMYFCASSTTVSNEKLFFGSGTQLSVL.

The chain joins TRBV6-2 or TRBV6-3 to TRBJ2-4; D remains unclear. The CDR3 is 19 residues long. From germline, CDR1 is MNHEY and CDR2 SVGEGT. Trimming stripped 5 bases from V and 0 bases from J, with 23 bases between. The chain's CDR3 is CASSPIKGIRVPAKNIQYF. The CDR3 nucleotides read TGTGCCAGCAGTCCGATCAAGGGAATTAGAGTACCAGCCAAAAACATTCAGTACTTC.

V and J are TRBV7-2 and TRBJ2-5, with 13 bases aligning to TRBD2. The CDR3 is 18 amino acids. V was pared by 0 bases and J by 2 bases, with 6 bases of the junction left unmatched. Per the germline V gene, CDR1 is SGHTA and CDR2 is FQGNSA. The chain's CDR3 is CASSLAGLAGMGQETQYF. DNA of the CDR3: TGTGCCAGCAGCTTAGCGGGACTAGCGGGGATGGGTCAAGAGACCCAGTACTTC.

This clone was seen only a few times. The CDR3 coding sequence is TGTGCCAGCAGTGGGGGACGGCGAAGTGGATCACCCCTCCACTTT. Translated: CASSGGRRSGSPLHF. The chain joins TRBV2 to TRBJ1-6; TRBD1 is a possible D gene (5 bases). The germline V gene encodes CDR1 SNHLY and CDR2 FYNNEI. The CDR3 loop spans 15 amino acids. Trimming cost V 4 bases and J 10 bases, with 17 bases left between them.

The J gene is TRBJ2-3, the V gene TRBV7-9; no definite D call. V was trimmed by 8 bases and J by 2 bases, leaving 17 bases between them. Germline V gene sequence: CDR1 SEHNR, CDR2 FQNEAQ (reference sequence). The CDR3 covers 15 residues. The CDR3 DNA is TGTGCCAGCGGCCCTTACGTTGGGGTCACAGATACGCAGTATTTT. Residues: CASGPYVGVTDTQYF.

In this sample, this clone turned up a few times. The chain links TRBV11-2 to TRBJ1-2; no reliable D call. Germline-derived CDR1 and CDR2 are SGHAT and FQNNGV. Deletions cut 5 bases from V and 6 bases from J, with 10 bases between. The CDR3 contains 12 residues. The CDR3 DNA reads TGTGCCAGCAGCCTCTTTCGGGATGGCTACACCTTC. It is translated as CASSLFRDGYTF.

This clone appeared a few times. The chain carries TRBV7-8 and TRBJ2-7; 9 bases are shared with TRBD1. Trimming removed 4 bases from V and 4 bases from J; junction bases left unmatched: 11. The CDR3 has 16 amino acids. In germline, CDR1 is SGHVS, CDR2 FQNEAQ. The DNA of the CDR3 is TGTGCCAGCAGCTCTCGCCGGGACAGGGTTTTTTACGAGCAGTACTTC. Amino acids: CASSSRRDRVFYEQYF.

V and J are TRBV7-9 and TRBJ2-3; the D is unclear. This CDR3 is built from 14 residues. Germline lookup yields CDR1 SEHNR and CDR2 FQNEAQ (reference sequence). V lost 5 bases and J 4 bases, leaving 13 bases between the germline ends. Here the CDR3 DNA reads TGTGCCAGCAGCCCGAACCTACGCGCAGATACGCAGTATTTT. This translates into CASSPNLRADTQYF.